This T cell receptor beta chain was captured in a study of graft-versus-host responses after intestinal transplantation. Study context: Recipients received multivisceral, liver-intestinal, or isolated intestinal transplants.

The data were produced by immunoSEQ multiplex PCR, yet TCRdb's version contains in-frame clones alone and is incomplete. The data contain 8,800 or so clones, approximately 30% of them seen just once; the ten biggest clones take up 5.7%. Study conclusions and caveats: Recipient bone marrow held GvH clones, some seen earlier in ileum or blood.

CDR3 length: 11 residues. Trimming left V 8 bases short and J 1 base short, with 5 bases between. Germline V gives CDR1 MNHNY, CDR2 SVGAGI (reference sequence). This sequence was found in a human patient who received an intestinal transplant. The sample consisted of alloreactive CD4+ T cells from a mixed lymphocyte reaction culture, taken before intestinal transplant. As to subset: CFSE-low proliferating T cells sorted from approximately 6-day pre-transplant mixed lymphocyte reaction (GvH or HvG direction). This chain connects TRBV6-6 to TRBJ1-1, with TRBD1 as a possible D gene (5 bases). CDR3 DNA sequence: TGTGCCAGCCAGGGGAACACTGAAGCTTTCTTT. Translating it yields CASQGNTEAFF.